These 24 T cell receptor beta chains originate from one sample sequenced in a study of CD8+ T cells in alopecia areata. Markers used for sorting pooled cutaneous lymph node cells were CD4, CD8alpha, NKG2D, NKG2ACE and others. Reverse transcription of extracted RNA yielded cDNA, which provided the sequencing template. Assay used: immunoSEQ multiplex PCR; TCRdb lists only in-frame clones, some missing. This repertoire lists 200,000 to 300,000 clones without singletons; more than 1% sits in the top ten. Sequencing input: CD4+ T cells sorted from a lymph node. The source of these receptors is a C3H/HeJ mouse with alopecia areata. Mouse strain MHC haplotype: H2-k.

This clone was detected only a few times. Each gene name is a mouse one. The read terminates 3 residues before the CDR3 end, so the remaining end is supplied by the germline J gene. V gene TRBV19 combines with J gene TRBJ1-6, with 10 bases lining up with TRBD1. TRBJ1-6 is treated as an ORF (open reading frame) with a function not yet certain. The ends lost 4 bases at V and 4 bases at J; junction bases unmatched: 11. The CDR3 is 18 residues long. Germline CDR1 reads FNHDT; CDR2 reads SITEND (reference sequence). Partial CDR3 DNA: TGTGCCAGCAGTCCCGGGACAGGGGCGGGAATATATAATTCGCCC. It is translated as CASSPGTGAGIYNSP. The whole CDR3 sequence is CASSPGTGAGIYNSPLYF.

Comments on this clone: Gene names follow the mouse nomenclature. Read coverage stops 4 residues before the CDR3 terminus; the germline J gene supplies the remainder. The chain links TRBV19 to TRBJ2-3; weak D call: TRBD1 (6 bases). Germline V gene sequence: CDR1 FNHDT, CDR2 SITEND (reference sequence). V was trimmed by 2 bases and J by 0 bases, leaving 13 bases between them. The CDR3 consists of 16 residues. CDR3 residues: CASSIPGQSSAETLYF. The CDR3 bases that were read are TGTGCCAGCAGTATCCCCGGACAGTCTAGTGCAGAA.

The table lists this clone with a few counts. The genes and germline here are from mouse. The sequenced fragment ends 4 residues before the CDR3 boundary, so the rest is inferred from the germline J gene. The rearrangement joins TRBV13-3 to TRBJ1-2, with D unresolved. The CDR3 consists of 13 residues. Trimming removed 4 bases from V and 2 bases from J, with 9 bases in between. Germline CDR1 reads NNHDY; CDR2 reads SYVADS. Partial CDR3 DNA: TGTGCCAGCAGTTCTCACAAGAACTCC. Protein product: CASSSHKNS. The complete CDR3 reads CASSSHKNSDYTF.

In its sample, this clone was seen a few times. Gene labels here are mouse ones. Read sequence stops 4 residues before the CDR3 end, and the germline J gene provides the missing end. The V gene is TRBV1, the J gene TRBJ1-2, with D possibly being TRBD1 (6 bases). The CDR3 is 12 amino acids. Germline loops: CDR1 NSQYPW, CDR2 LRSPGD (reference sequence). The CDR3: CTCSAGGGDYTF. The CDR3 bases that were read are TGCACCTGCAGTGCTGGAGGGGGC.

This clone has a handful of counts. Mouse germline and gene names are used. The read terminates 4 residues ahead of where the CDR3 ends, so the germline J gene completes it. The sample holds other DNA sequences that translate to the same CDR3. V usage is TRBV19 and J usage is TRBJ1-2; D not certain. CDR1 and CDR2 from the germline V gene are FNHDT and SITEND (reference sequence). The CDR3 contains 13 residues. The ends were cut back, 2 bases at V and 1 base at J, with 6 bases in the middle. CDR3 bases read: TGTGCCAGCAGTATCCGCAGAAACTCC. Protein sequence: CASSIRRNS. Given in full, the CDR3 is CASSIRRNSDYTF.

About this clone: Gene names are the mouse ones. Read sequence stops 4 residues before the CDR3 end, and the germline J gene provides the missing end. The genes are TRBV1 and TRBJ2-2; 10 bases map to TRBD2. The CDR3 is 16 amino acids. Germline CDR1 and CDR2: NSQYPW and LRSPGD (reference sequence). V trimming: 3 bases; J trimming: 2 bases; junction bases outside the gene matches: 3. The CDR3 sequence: CTCSAHWGGNTGQLYF. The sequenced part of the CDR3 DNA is TGCACCTGCAGTGCCCACTGGGGGGGGAACACCGGG.

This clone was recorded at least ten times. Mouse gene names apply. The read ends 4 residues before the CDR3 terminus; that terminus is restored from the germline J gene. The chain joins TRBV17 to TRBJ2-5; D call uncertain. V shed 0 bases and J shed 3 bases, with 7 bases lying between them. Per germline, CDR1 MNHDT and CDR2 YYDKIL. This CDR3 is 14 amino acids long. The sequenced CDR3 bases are TGTGCTAGCAGTAGAGATCGACATCAAGAC. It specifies CASSRDRHQD. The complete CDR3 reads CASSRDRHQDTQYF.

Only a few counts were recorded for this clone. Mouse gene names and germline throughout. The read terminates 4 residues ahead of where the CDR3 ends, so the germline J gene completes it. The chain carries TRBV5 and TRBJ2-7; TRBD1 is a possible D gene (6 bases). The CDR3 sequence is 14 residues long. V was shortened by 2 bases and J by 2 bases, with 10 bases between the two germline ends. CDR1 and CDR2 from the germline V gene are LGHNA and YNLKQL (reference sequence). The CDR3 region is CASSQRTEAYEQYF. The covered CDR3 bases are TGTGCCAGCAGCCAACGGACAGAAGCCTAT.

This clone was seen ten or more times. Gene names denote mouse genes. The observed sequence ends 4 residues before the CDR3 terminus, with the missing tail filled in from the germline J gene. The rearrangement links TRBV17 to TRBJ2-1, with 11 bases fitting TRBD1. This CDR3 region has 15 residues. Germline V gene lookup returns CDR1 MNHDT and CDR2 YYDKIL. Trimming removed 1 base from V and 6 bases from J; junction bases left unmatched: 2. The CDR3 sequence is CASSRVDRGLAEQFF. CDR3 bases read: TGTGCTAGCAGTAGAGTGGACAGGGGGCTTGCT.

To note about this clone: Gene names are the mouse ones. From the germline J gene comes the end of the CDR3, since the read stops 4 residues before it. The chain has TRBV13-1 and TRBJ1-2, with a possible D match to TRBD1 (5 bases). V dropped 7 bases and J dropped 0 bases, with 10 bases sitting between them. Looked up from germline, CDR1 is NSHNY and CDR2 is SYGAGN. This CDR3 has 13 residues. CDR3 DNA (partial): TGTGCCAGCGCTGGGGGGACAAACTCC. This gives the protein CASAGGTNS. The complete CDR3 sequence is CASAGGTNSDYTF.

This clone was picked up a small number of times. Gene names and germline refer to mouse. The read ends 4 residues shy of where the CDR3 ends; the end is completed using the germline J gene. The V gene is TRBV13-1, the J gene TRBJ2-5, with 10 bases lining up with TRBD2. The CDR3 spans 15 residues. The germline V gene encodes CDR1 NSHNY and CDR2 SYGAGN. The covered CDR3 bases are TGTGCCAGCAGTGAGCTGGGGGGGCGCGGAGAC. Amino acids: CASSELGGRGD. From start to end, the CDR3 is CASSELGGRGDTQYF.

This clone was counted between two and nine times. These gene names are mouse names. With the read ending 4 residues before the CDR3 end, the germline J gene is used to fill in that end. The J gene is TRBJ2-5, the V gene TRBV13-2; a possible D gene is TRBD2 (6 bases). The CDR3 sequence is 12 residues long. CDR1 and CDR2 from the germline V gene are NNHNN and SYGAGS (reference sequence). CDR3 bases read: TGTGCCAGCGGGAACTGGGAAGAC. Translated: CASGNWED. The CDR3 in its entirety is CASGNWEDTQYF.

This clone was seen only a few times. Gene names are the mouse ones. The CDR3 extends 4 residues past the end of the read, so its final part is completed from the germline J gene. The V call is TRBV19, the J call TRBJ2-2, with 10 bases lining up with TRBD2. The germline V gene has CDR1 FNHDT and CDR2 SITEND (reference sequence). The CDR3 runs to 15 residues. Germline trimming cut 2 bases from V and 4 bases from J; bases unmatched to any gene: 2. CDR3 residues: CASSMTGGRTGQLYF. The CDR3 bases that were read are TGTGCCAGCAGTATGACTGGGGGGCGCACCGGG.

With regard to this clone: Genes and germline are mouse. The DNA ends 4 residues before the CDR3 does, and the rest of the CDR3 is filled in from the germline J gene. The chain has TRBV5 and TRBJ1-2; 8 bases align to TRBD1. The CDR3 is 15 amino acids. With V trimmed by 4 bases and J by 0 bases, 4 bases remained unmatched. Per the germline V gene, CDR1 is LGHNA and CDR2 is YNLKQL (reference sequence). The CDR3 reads CASSPDRGSNSDYTF. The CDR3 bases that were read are TGTGCCAGCAGCCCCGACAGGGGATCAAACTCC.

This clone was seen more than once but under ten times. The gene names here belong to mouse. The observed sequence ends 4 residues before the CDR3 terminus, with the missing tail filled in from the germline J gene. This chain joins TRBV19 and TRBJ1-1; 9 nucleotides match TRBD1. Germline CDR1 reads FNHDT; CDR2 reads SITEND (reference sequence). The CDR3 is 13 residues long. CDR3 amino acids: CASSTGTGTEVFF. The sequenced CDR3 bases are TGTGCCAGCAGCACCGGGACAGGGACA.

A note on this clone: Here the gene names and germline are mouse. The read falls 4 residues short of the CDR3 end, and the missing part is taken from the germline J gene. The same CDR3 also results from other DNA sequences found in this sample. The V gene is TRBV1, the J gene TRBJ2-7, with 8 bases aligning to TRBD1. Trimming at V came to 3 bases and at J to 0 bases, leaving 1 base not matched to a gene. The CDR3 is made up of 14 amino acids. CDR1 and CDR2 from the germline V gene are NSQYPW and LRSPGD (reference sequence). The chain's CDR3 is CTCSATGGSYEQYF. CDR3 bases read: TGCACCTGCAGTGCTACAGGGGGCTCCTAT.

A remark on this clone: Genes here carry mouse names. The CDR3 protein is CASSKDRGAETLYF. CDR3 DNA (partial): TGTGCCAGCAGTAAGGACAGGGGGGCAGAA. This chain uses TRBV13-3 with TRBJ2-3, with 10 bases fitting TRBD1. The read ends 4 residues shy of where the CDR3 ends; the end is completed using the germline J gene. Germline lookup yields CDR1 NNHDY and CDR2 SYVADS. The CDR3 runs to 14 residues. V shed 4 bases, J shed 3 bases, and the junction held 2 bases outside the gene matches.

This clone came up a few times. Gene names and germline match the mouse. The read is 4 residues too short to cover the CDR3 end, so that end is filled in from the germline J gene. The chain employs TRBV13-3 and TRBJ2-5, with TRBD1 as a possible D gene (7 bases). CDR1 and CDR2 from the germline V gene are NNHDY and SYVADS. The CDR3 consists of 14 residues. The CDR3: CASSDGRGEDTQYF. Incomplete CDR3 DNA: TGTGCCAGCAGTGATGGCAGGGGGGAAGAC.

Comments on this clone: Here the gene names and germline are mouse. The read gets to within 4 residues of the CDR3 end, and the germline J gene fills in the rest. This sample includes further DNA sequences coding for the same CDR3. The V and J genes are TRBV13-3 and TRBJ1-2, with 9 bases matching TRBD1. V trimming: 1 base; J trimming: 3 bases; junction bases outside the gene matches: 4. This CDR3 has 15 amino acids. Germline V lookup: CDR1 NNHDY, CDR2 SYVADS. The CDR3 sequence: CASSDRGQGDSDYTF. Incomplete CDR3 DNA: TGTGCCAGCAGTGATAGGGGACAGGGAGACTCC.

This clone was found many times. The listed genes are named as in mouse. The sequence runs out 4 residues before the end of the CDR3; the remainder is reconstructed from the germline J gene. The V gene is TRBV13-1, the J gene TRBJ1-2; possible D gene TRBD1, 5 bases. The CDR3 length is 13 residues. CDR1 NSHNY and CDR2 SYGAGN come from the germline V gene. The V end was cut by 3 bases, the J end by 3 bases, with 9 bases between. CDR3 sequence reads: CASSAGADSDYTF. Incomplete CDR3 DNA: TGTGCCAGCAGTGCTGGGGCCGACTCC.

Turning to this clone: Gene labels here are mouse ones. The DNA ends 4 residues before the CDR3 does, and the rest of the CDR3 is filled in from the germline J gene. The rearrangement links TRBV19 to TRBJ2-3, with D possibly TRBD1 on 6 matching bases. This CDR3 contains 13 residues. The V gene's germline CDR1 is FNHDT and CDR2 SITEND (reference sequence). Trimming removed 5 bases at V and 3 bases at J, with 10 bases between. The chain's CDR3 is CASSLGTAETLYF. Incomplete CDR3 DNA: TGTGCCAGCAGCCTCGGGACAGCAGAA.

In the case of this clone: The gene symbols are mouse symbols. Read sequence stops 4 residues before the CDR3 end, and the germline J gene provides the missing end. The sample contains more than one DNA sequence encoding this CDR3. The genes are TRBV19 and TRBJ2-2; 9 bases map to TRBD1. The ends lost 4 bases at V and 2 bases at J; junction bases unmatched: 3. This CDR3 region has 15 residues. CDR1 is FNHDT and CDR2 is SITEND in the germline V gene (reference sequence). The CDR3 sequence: CASSPTGGNTGQLYF. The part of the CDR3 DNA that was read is TGTGCCAGCAGTCCGACAGGGGGGAACACCGGG.

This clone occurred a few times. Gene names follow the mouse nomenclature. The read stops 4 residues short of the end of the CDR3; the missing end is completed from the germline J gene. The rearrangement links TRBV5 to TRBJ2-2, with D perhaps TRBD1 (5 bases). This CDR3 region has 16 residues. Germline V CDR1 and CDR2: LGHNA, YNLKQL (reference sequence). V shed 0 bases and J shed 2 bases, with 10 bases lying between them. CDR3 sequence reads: CASSQDWAGNTGQLYF. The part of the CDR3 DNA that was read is TGTGCCAGCAGCCAAGATTGGGCAGGGAACACCGGG.

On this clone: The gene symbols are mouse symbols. CDR3 DNA (partial): TGTGCCTGGAGTCAGGCTGGGGGAATTAACCAAGAC. Amino acids: CAWSQAGGINQD. The whole CDR3 reads CAWSQAGGINQDTQYF. The J gene is TRBJ2-5, the V gene TRBV31; 7 nucleotides align to TRBD2. The read comes to an end 4 residues before the CDR3 does, leaving the germline J gene to fill in the end. V lost 1 base, J lost 0 bases, and 7 bases stayed unmatched. This CDR3 spans 16 amino acids. Germline assignment: CDR1 GKSSPN and CDR2 SITVG. Full variable domain (rest looked up from reference TRBV31 and TRBJ2-5): AQTIHQWPVAEIKAVGSPLSLGCTIKGKSSPNLYWYWQATGGTLQQLFYSITVGQVESVVQLNLSASRPKDDQFILSTEKLLLSHSGFYLCAWSQAGGINQDTQYFGPGTRLLVL.